This T cell receptor beta chain stems from a study of tumor and adjacent non-tumor tissue in lung cancer. TCRbeta libraries were built with three rounds of nested PCR, modified from ARM-PCR. MiXCR, applied by TCRdb to the multiplex PCR reads, yields one record per CDR3 protein. The sample lists some 80,000 distinct CDR3 sequences; more than 75% were seen once. RNA was extracted from bulk tissue without any cell sorting. Distant lung tissue was collected more than 3 cm away from the tumor edge. Germline values: CDR1 SGHAT, CDR2 FQNNGV. The CDR3 runs 13 residues. In the case of this clonotype: The conserved closing phenylalanine or tryptophan is absent in this CDR3, likely reflecting a read error.

This TCR came from a woman between 50 and 59 years old with non-small cell lung cancer. This rearrangement joins TRBV11-2 to TRBJ2-1, with 8 positions matching TRBD2. Sequenced: distant non-tumor lung tissue. The CDR3 DNA sequence: TGTGCCAACAGCTTAGAGAGCGGGGGTGAGCAGTTCTTA. Translated, it gives CANSLESGGEQFL.